This T cell receptor beta chain was retrieved from a study of early T cells in non-severe SARS-CoV-2 infection. For the study at large: Chains were unpaired, as sequencing was done on bulk RNA from unsorted whole blood.

The V gene's germline CDR1 is SGHRS and CDR2 YFSETQ. V was clipped by 5 bases and J by 8 bases; unmatched bases: 10. This CDR3 is built from 14 residues. Separate cDNA molecules each had unique molecular identifiers attached to them. TCRdb redid the calling of the 5' RACE reads with MiXCR, one entry per CDR3 protein. The sample lists 35,000 to 45,000 distinct CDR3 sequences, about 6% occurring once. Study-wide points: Matching results from VDJdb favored anti-spike CD8 responses, leaving private and CD4 specificities undetected.

In the case of this clonotype: Its antigen is as yet unknown.

The J gene is TRBJ2-1, the V gene TRBV5-1; 7 positions agree with TRBD2. This TCR was sampled from an adult who was a healthcare worker with PCR-confirmed SARS-CoV-2 infection or an uninfected control (not recorded which). The starting material was whole blood, obtained at baseline. DNA for the CDR3: TGCGCCAGCAGTACCCGGGAGGTTTCCGATGAGCAGTTCTTC. This translates into CASSTREVSDEQFF.